This is a list of T cell receptor beta chains from one sample in a study of OX40 agonist ivuxolimab in advanced cancers. The method was immunoSEQ multiplex PCR; TCRdb's version includes in-frame clones alone and lacks a portion of them. The table includes tens of thousands of clones, about 90% detected once. The sequenced sample was CD4+ or CD8+ T cells sorted from blood, obtained in a trial of the OX40 agonist ivuxolimab. Receptors originate from an adult with an advanced solid tumor such as melanoma, head and neck, liver or kidney cancer. CDR3s include the opening cysteine and the closing phenylalanine or tryptophan. D genes are given only for firm matches. Clone size is not always given. Where it is, it says once, few, many or a class for expanded clones.

v_gene	j_gene	abundance	d_gene	CDR3aa	CDR3nt
TRBV27	TRBJ2-2	NA	NA	CASSDPSVLGTGELFF	TGTGCCAGCAGTGACCCTAGCGTCCTGGGCACCGGGGAGCTGTTTTTT
TRBV6-1	TRBJ1-4	NA	TRBD1	CASVGQGATNEKLFF	TGTGCCAGCGTCGGACAGGGGGCAACTAATGAAAAACTGTTTTTT
TRBV19	TRBJ2-1	NA	TRBD2	CASSTRLAGYNEQFF	TGTGCCAGTAGTACGAGACTAGCGGGGTACAATGAGCAGTTCTTC
TRBV4-3	TRBJ2-7	NA	TRBD2	CASSQDLLAGLSYEQYF	TGCGCCAGCAGCCAAGATCTACTAGCGGGGCTTTCCTACGAGCAGTACTTC
TRBV7-2	TRBJ2-5	NA	TRBD2	CASKKAASGRQQETQYF	TGTGCCAGCAAAAAGGCGGCTAGCGGGAGGCAACAAGAGACCCAGTACTTC
TRBV10-1	TRBJ2-1	NA	NA	CASSESTRGSYNEQFF	TGCGCCAGCAGTGAGTCGACGCGGGGCTCCTACAATGAGCAGTTCTTC
TRBV19	TRBJ1-2	few	TRBD1	CASSPGQGAFNYGYTF	TGTGCCAGTAGTCCGGGACAGGGGGCGTTTAACTATGGCTACACCTTC
TRBV6-5	TRBJ2-7	NA	NA	CASSYGHLYEQYF	TGTGCCAGCAGTTACGGACACCTCTACGAGCAGTACTTC
TRBV7-9	TRBJ2-5	NA	NA	CASSLAPPGQRGIQETQYF	TGTGCCAGCAGCTTAGCCCCACCCGGACAGCGGGGTATCCAAGAGACCCAGTACTTC
TRBV9	TRBJ2-5	NA	TRBD2	CASSPSLAGSETQYF	TGTGCCAGCAGCCCATCACTAGCGGGGTCAGAGACCCAGTACTTC